This T cell receptor (beta chain) was observed in a study of T-cell reconstitution after alpha-beta-depleted transplantation in children. Study-wide points: Some patients owed their high day-60 TCRbeta diversity to surviving recipient T cells and thymic progenitors. Once a year had passed after transplant, T-cell counts and diversity came mostly from newly produced T cells. Alpha-beta T cells about two months after transplant reportedly derived from several hundred expanded graft clones.

The TCRbeta library was prepared with unique molecular identifiers. Each CDR3 protein is one row after TCRdb ran MiXCR on the PCR reads. This sample has fewer than 700,000 distinct CDR3 sequences, with about an eighth found just once. Trimming took off 4 bases at V and 6 bases at J, with 19 bases between the two ends. This CDR3 contains 16 residues. Germline V lookup: CDR1 SGHRS, CDR2 YFSETQ. Turning to this clonotype: The antigen is not known.

The sequencing here drew on PBMCs, mostly from graft donor cells, taken 360 days after TCRalphabeta/CD19-depleted stem cell transplant. The TCR comes from a male patient aged 10 to 17 who had a stem cell transplant for acute myeloid leukemia, so the T cells may come from the graft donor. The rearrangement links TRBV5-1 to TRBJ1-4; possible D gene TRBD1, 5 bases. The CDR3 nucleotides read TGCGCCAGCAGCCCCAGTCTAGGGGCGCGTTATGAAAAACTGTTTTTT. Protein sequence: CASSPSLGARYEKLFF.